The next 26 T cell receptor beta chains were all read from a single sample in a study of technical replicates of blood from several donors. Only in-frame clones appear in the TCRdb table, and some are missing; sequencing was by immunoSEQ multiplex PCR. This table has more than 90,000 clones, 85% to 95% appearing once. The sequenced sample consisted of T cells isolated from PBMCs. These receptors all stem from a human donor in good health.

The V gene is TRBV13, the J gene TRBJ2-7, with a weak D call TRBD2 (6 bases). Germline V gives CDR1 PRHDT, CDR2 FYEKMQ (reference sequence). This CDR3 is built from 16 residues. Between the trimmed V and J ends, which lost 5 bases and 1 base, there was a span of 18 bases. The CDR3 DNA follows: TGTGCCAGCAGCCCCTCCGATGGGACTCCGTCCTACGAGCAGTACTTC. The encoded protein is CASSPSDGTPSYEQYF.

The chain recombines TRBV29-1 with TRBJ1-2; D uncertain. Germline loops: CDR1 SQVTM, CDR2 ANQGSEA. The CDR3 has 13 amino acids. V was cut by 6 bases and J by 4 bases, with 15 bases left in between. The CDR3 region has the DNA TGCAGCGTCCAAGCTCGGGGAGGCTATGGCTACACCTTC. Translating it yields CSVQARGGYGYTF. The variable domain in full, completed from reference TRBV29-1 and TRBJ1-2, reads SAVISQKPSRDICQRGTSLTIQCQVDSQVTMMFWYRQQPGQSLTLIATANQGSEATYESGFVIDKFPISRPNLTFSTLTVSNMSPEDSSIYLCSVQARGGYGYTFGSGTRLTVV.

The J gene is TRBJ2-3, the V gene TRBV30; 7 bases agree with TRBD2. Germline trimming cut 4 bases from V and 4 bases from J; bases unmatched to any gene: 14. Germline loops: CDR1 GTSNPN, CDR2 SVGIG (reference sequence). This CDR3 has 16 residues. The CDR3 coding sequence is TGTGCCTGGAACGGGGTCGCGGGAGTATCAGCAGATACGCAGTATTTT. Translation gives CAWNGVAGVSADTQYF.

The CDR3 region has the DNA TGCGCCAGCAGCCAAGGACTAGCGAGAGGGAATGAGCAGTTCTTC. Protein product: CASSQGLARGNEQFF. J is TRBJ2-1 and V is TRBV4-3, with 8 bases matching TRBD2. Looked up from germline, CDR1 is LGHNA and CDR2 is YSLEER. The length of the CDR3 is 15 residues. The J segment lost 7 bases and the V segment lost 1 base, leaving 6 bases of the junction unmatched.

V is TRBV9 and J is TRBJ2-7, with TRBD2 matching 12 bases. The V gene's germline CDR1 is SGDLS and CDR2 YYNGEE. The V segment lost 3 bases and the J segment 3 bases; nucleotides outside the gene matches: 4. The CDR3 runs 15 residues. As DNA, the CDR3 is TGTGCCAGCAGCGGGACTAGCGGGGAACTCTACGAGCAGTACTTC. This translates into CASSGTSGELYEQYF. The whole variable domain, filled in from reference TRBV9 and TRBJ2-7, reads DSGVTQTPKHLITATGQRVTLRCSPRSGDLSVYWYQQSLDQGLQFLIQYYNGEERAKGNILERFSAQQFPDLHSELNLSSLELGDSALYFCASSGTSGELYEQYFGPGTRLTVT.

J is TRBJ1-2 and V is TRBV7-3; possibly TRBD1 for D (5 bases). CDR1 is SGHTA, CDR2 FQGTGA, per germline. The CDR3 is made up of 15 amino acids. V lost 5 bases and J lost 6, with 19 bases in between. CDR3 region: CASSPTGLGGDGYTF. The CDR3, as DNA: TGTGCCAGCAGCCCTACCGGGTTGGGGGGTGATGGCTACACCTTC.

A single count supports this clone. The chain links TRBV7-8 to TRBJ2-1, with 12 bases aligning to TRBD2. The CDR3 has 18 residues. With 0 bases clipped from V and 0 bases from J, the junction kept 3 bases outside the gene matches. Germline V lookup: CDR1 SGHVS, CDR2 FQNEAQ. The CDR3 DNA reads TGTGCCAGCAGCTTAGCCCTAGCGGGAGGGGCCTCCTACAATGAGCAGTTCTTC. Protein product: CASSLALAGGASYNEQFF.

The CDR3 DNA is TGTGCCAGCAGTACACTAGCGGGAGGTACGGGGGCCAACGTCCTGACTTTC. Translated: CASSTLAGGTGANVLTF. The J gene is TRBJ2-6, the V gene TRBV27; 12 bases agree with TRBD2. The CDR3 has 17 residues. Germline-derived CDR1 and CDR2 are MNHEY and SMNVEV (reference sequence). Trimming took 5 bases from V and 4 from J; bases not matched to a gene: 6.

The V and J genes are TRBV19 and TRBJ2-2; 11 bases agree with TRBD1. Germline V gene sequence: CDR1 LNHDA, CDR2 SQIVND (reference sequence). The CDR3 length is 15 residues. Trimming took 7 bases from V and 5 from J; bases not matched to a gene: 6. The CDR3 region is CASKVDRGRTGELFF. In nucleotides, the CDR3 is TGTGCCAGTAAAGTGGACAGGGGGCGGACCGGGGAGCTGTTTTTT.

This chain joins TRBV5-4 and TRBJ2-5; TRBD2 matches at 12 bases. This CDR3 is 16 amino acids long. V gave up 4 bases and J gave up 4 bases; unmatched junction bases: 8. Germline assignment: CDR1 SGHNT and CDR2 YYREEE (reference sequence). The CDR3 coding sequence is TGTGCCAGCAGCGTTGGGACTAGCGGGTTTGGAGAGACCCAGTACTTC. It encodes CASSVGTSGFGETQYF. Full variable domain (remainder filled in from reference TRBV5-4 and TRBJ2-5): ETGVTQSPTHLIKTRGQQVTLRCSSQSGHNTVSWYQQALGQGPQFIFQYYREEENGRGNFPPRFSGLQFPNYSSELNVNALELDDSALYLCASSVGTSGFGETQYFGPGTRLLVL.

This clone was seen only a few times. The J gene is TRBJ2-7, the V gene TRBV11-2; possibly TRBD1 for D (5 bases). V lost 1 base and J lost 2, with 6 bases in between. The CDR3 extends over 13 amino acids. CDR1 is SGHAT and CDR2 is FQNNGV in the germline V gene. The CDR3: CASSLGTTYEQYF. As DNA, the CDR3 is TGTGCCAGCAGCTTAGGGACAACCTACGAGCAGTACTTC.

A few counts support this clone. The chain links TRBV12-5 to TRBJ1-1, with D possibly matching TRBD1 (5 bases). This CDR3 region has 11 residues. The germline V gene has CDR1 LGHNT and CDR2 FRNRAP. With 2 bases removed from V and 12 bases from J, the gap between germline ends came to 10 bases. CDR3 nucleotide sequence: TGTGCTAGTGGTTTGCCAGGGATCTCTTTCTTT. This sequence encodes CASGLPGISFF.

The chain has TRBV9 and TRBJ2-2, with TRBD2 matching over 15 bases. Germline-derived CDR1 and CDR2 are SGDLS and YYNGEE. V lost 0 bases, J lost 3 bases, and 3 bases stayed unmatched. The CDR3 sequence is 18 residues long. For the CDR3, the DNA is TGTGCCAGCAGCGTAGGGACTAGCGGGAGGGCGGACACCGGGGAGCTGTTTTTT. Its translation: CASSVGTSGRADTGELFF.

The V and J genes are TRBV6-5 and TRBJ2-1; D possibly corresponds to TRBD2 (6 bases). This CDR3 has 14 amino acids. Germline CDR1 is MNHEY and CDR2 is SVGAGI. Deletions cut 0 bases from V and 7 bases from J, with 10 bases between. CDR3 DNA sequence: TGTGCCAGCAGTTACTCGGGGGGAGATAATGAGCAGTTCTTC. Amino acid sequence: CASSYSGGDNEQFF.

The chain carries TRBV19 and TRBJ2-3; 7 nucleotides match TRBD1. There are 16 residues in the CDR3. Germline-derived CDR1 and CDR2 are LNHDA and SQIVND (reference sequence). J gave up 1 base and V 5 bases, and 9 bases lay outside the gene matches. The CDR3 DNA reads as TGTGCCAGTAGTGCCCGCAGGGGGAGAGGCACAGATACGCAGTATTTT. Translating it yields CASSARRGRGTDTQYF.

The chain is built from TRBV15 and TRBJ1-3; D not certain. V was trimmed by 0 bases and J by 7 bases, leaving 7 bases between them. This CDR3 is 13 amino acids long. Looked up from germline, CDR1 is LNHNV and CDR2 is YYDKDF (reference sequence). This CDR3 is CATSRDLGNTIYF. DNA of the CDR3: TGTGCCACCAGCAGAGATCTCGGGAACACCATATATTTT.

This clone was counted a single time. The rearrangement links TRBV4-3 to TRBJ2-2, with 13 bases identical to TRBD2. V was pared by 5 bases and J by 5 bases, with 11 bases of the junction left unmatched. Per the germline V gene, CDR1 is LGHNA and CDR2 is YSLEER. This CDR3 is 18 amino acids long. Here the CDR3 DNA reads TGCGCCAGCAGCTGGGGACTAGCGGGAAGAAAAGTAACCGGGGAGCTGTTTTTT. Translating gives CASSWGLAGRKVTGELFF.

V is TRBV7-6 and J is TRBJ1-2, with D unclear. Deletions cut 0 bases from V and 5 bases from J, with 10 bases between. CDR3 length: 14 amino acids. CDR1 SGHVS and CDR2 FNYEAQ come from the germline V gene. CDR3: CASSLARDYYGYTF. The CDR3, as DNA: TGTGCCAGCAGCTTAGCCCGAGACTATTATGGCTACACCTTC.

The V call is TRBV2, the J call TRBJ2-5, with 8 bases matching TRBD2. This CDR3 is 16 amino acids long. With V trimmed by 5 bases and J by 3 bases, 11 bases remained unmatched. Germline V gene data show CDR1 as SNHLY and CDR2 as FYNNEI. CDR3 in DNA: TGTGCCAGCAGTATCACCGGGACTAGATTAAAAGAGACCCAGTACTTC. As protein: CASSITGTRLKETQYF.

This chain links TRBV5-1 with TRBJ1-1; 7 bases agree with TRBD1. The CDR3 length is 16 residues. The V gene's germline CDR1 is SGHRS and CDR2 YFSETQ. Trimming took 7 bases from V and 0 from J; bases not matched to a gene: 12. CDR3 nucleotides: TGCGCCAGCTCGAGGGACAGCCTTCTTCTGAACACTGAAGCTTTCTTT. Translating gives CASSRDSLLLNTEAFF.

This chain connects TRBV18 to TRBJ2-5, with a tentative D call TRBD1 (5 bases). V lost 3 bases to trimming and J lost 5 bases, with 10 bases between them. The CDR3 covers 13 residues. Germline CDR1 KGHSH, CDR2 LQKENI. The CDR3 region is CASSPNPGETQYF. CDR3 coding DNA: TGTGCCAGCTCACCGAACCCAGGGGAGACCCAGTACTTC.

The rearrangement links TRBV6-5 to TRBJ2-2; weak D call: TRBD2 (5 bases). CDR1 and CDR2 from the germline V gene are MNHEY and SVGAGI. CDR3 length: 14 amino acids. Trimming cost V 4 bases and J 2 bases, with 8 bases left between them. CDR3 sequence (DNA): TGTGCCAGCAGTTTTGGAGGAAACACCGGGGAGCTGTTTTTT. Its protein product is CASSFGGNTGELFF.

The rearrangement joins TRBV28 to TRBJ2-1, with TRBD2 matching 7 bases. CDR3 length equals 17 residues. CDR1 and CDR2 (germline): MDHEN, SYDVKM. Trimming took 5 bases from V and 0 from J; bases not matched to a gene: 10. The CDR3 loop is CASSLVVLADSYNEQFF. The CDR3, as DNA: TGTGCCAGCAGTCTAGTGGTTCTAGCGGACTCCTACAATGAGCAGTTCTTC.

The chain links TRBV28 to TRBJ2-7; 8 bases are shared with TRBD2. The CDR3 is 14 residues long. Germline CDR1 and CDR2: MDHEN and SYDVKM. Trimming at V came to 2 bases and at J to 7 bases, leaving 7 bases not matched to a gene. In nucleotides, the CDR3 is TGTGCCAGCAGTTTACTAGCGGGTAGTTTTGAGCAGTACTTC. It specifies CASSLLAGSFEQYF. Based on the CDR3 plus reference TRBV28 and TRBJ2-7, the full variable domain is DVKVTQSSRYLVKRTGEKVFLECVQDMDHENMFWYRQDPGLGLRLIYFSYDVKMKEKGDIPEGYSVSREKKERFSLILESASTNQTSMYLCASSLLAGSFEQYFGPGTRLTVT.

The genes are TRBV5-1 and TRBJ2-6; D may be TRBD1 (5 bases). The CDR3 contains 16 residues. Germline assignment: CDR1 SGHRS and CDR2 YFSETQ. Trimming cost V 4 bases and J 0 bases, with 11 bases left between them. The CDR3 coding sequence is TGCGCCAGCAGCGCTACAGGTTACTCTGGGGCCAACGTCCTGACTTTC. Translated, it gives CASSATGYSGANVLTF.

V usage is TRBV6-7 and J usage is TRBJ2-1, with 7 nucleotides matching TRBD2. TRBV6-7 is noted as an ORF with a role that remains uncertain. After removal of 0 bases from V and 3 bases from J, the junction contained 11 bases not matched to a gene. The CDR3 has 18 amino acids. The CDR3: CASSYSIVLPSGYNEQFF. The CDR3, as DNA: TGTGCCAGCAGTTACTCGATAGTCCTCCCTAGCGGCTACAATGAGCAGTTCTTC.